This T cell receptor (beta chain) was documented in a study of CD4 T cells in relation to SARS-CoV-2 and coronaviruses. This clone was observed once. Its antigen is unidentified. This CDR3 is built from 14 residues. Trimming cost V 3 bases and J 3 bases, with 12 bases left between them. CDR1 and CDR2 from the germline V gene are LNHNV and YYDKDF (reference sequence). Before the COVID-19 pandemic, during about 2011-2019, CD4+ T cells were taken from unexposed donors. After roughly ten days of culture, CD4+ T cells were isolated. Here immunoSEQ multiplex PCR was the method, and the copy in TCRdb shows in-frame clones only, minus some. The data show about 12,000 clones, 69% seen once.

The sample was CD4+ T cells from PBMCs, cultured in vitro. This TCR was sampled from a human donor in good health. This chain links TRBV15 with TRBJ2-7; D might be TRBD1 (6 bases). This CDR3 reads CATSSRDRNYEQYF. The CDR3 DNA sequence: TGTGCCACCAGCAGCCGAGACAGGAACTACGAGCAGTACTTC.